The rows below give T cell receptor beta chains drawn from one sample of a study of type 1 regulatory T cells. Antigens for these TCRs are unknown. Each CDR3 protein gets one entry after TCRdb re-called the reads with MiXCR. Altogether some 22,000 distinct CDR3 sequences are present, 72% being singletons, with the ten largest covering about 14%. The sequenced sample consisted of cultured T cells, either the whole culture or a sorted T cell fraction (not recorded which). Receptor source: a human donor in good health. Each CDR3 is given with its conserved first and last residue. Fields, in order: CDR3 protein, CDR3 DNA, clone size, D gene, CDR3 length, J gene, V gene. A D gene is named only where the DNA matches it firmly. Some rows mark clone size as missing; the rest say once, few, many or name a class of expanded clone.

cdr3_aa: CASSLERTRGETQYF
cdr3_nt: TGTGCCAGCAGCCTAGAAAGGACTAGAGGAGAGACCCAGTACTTC
clone_size: -
d_call: TRBD2
cdr3_length: 15
j_call: TRBJ2-5
v_call: TRBV2

cdr3_aa: CASSVRADTQYF
cdr3_nt: TGTGCCAGCAGCGTAAGGGCCGATACGCAGTATTTT
clone_size: -
d_call: -
cdr3_length: 12
j_call: TRBJ2-3
v_call: TRBV9

cdr3_aa: CATGEGHEQYF
cdr3_nt: TGTGCCACGGGGGAAGGCCACGAGCAGTACTTC
clone_size: -
d_call: -
cdr3_length: 11
j_call: TRBJ2-7
v_call: TRBV10-3

cdr3_aa: CASSQGQGWGTEAFF
cdr3_nt: TGCGCCAGCAGCCAAGGACAGGGGTGGGGCACTGAAGCTTTCTTT
clone_size: -
d_call: TRBD1
cdr3_length: 15
j_call: TRBJ1-1
v_call: TRBV5-1

cdr3_aa: CASSLVAGNEQFF
cdr3_nt: TGTGCCAGCAGCTTGGTAGCGGGGAATGAGCAGTTCTTC
clone_size: -
d_call: TRBD2
cdr3_length: 13
j_call: TRBJ2-1
v_call: TRBV5-4

cdr3_aa: CSAAAGTSGGGETQYF
cdr3_nt: TGCAGTGCGGCTGCCGGGACTAGCGGGGGTGGAGAGACCCAGTACTTC
clone_size: -
d_call: TRBD2
cdr3_length: 16
j_call: TRBJ2-5
v_call: TRBV20-1

cdr3_aa: CASSSQGAGEETQYF
cdr3_nt: TGTGCCAGCAGCTCACAGGGGGCGGGCGAAGAGACCCAGTACTTC
clone_size: -
d_call: TRBD1
cdr3_length: 15
j_call: TRBJ2-5
v_call: TRBV7-2

cdr3_aa: CAISESGKNTEAFF
cdr3_nt: TGTGCCATCAGTGAGTCGGGCAAAAACACTGAAGCTTTCTTT
clone_size: -
d_call: -
cdr3_length: 14
j_call: TRBJ1-1
v_call: TRBV10-3

cdr3_aa: CASSSFSGLFYNEQFF
cdr3_nt: TGTGCCAGCAGCTCATTTTCGGGCCTCTTCTACAATGAGCAGTTCTTC
clone_size: few
d_call: -
cdr3_length: 16
j_call: TRBJ2-1
v_call: TRBV7-8

cdr3_aa: CASSAPRGQGYQPQHF
cdr3_nt: TGTGCCAGTAGTGCCCCCCGGGGACAGGGGTATCAGCCCCAGCATTTT
clone_size: -
d_call: TRBD1
cdr3_length: 16
j_call: TRBJ1-5
v_call: TRBV19

cdr3_aa: CASSPGGFNTGELFF
cdr3_nt: TGTGCCAGCAGCCCAGGGGGCTTTAACACCGGGGAGCTGTTTTTT
clone_size: -
d_call: TRBD1
cdr3_length: 15
j_call: TRBJ2-2
v_call: TRBV5-4

cdr3_aa: CAISGTGAWDGYTF
cdr3_nt: TGTGCCATCAGTGGAACAGGGGCCTGGGATGGCTACACCTTC
clone_size: few
d_call: TRBD1
cdr3_length: 14
j_call: TRBJ1-2
v_call: TRBV10-3

cdr3_aa: CASSDRDASSYNSPLHF
cdr3_nt: TGTGCCAGCAGCGACCGGGACGCAAGCTCCTATAATTCACCCCTCCACTTT
clone_size: -
d_call: -
cdr3_length: 17
j_call: TRBJ1-6
v_call: TRBV7-9

cdr3_aa: CATSESGGAIGTDTQYF
cdr3_nt: TGTGCCACCAGTGAAAGCGGGGGGGCCATCGGGACAGATACGCAGTATTTT
clone_size: -
d_call: TRBD2
cdr3_length: 17
j_call: TRBJ2-3
v_call: TRBV24-1

cdr3_aa: CASSPSRNHNEQFF
cdr3_nt: TGTGCCAGCTCACCATCGCGTAACCACAATGAGCAGTTCTTC
clone_size: -
d_call: -
cdr3_length: 14
j_call: TRBJ2-1
v_call: TRBV18

cdr3_aa: CASSPRRVRVGETQYF
cdr3_nt: TGTGCCAGCAGCCCACGGCGTGTGCGGGTTGGAGAGACCCAGTACTTC
clone_size: -
d_call: -
cdr3_length: 16
j_call: TRBJ2-5
v_call: TRBV7-2

cdr3_aa: CASSQDARLAGGSDTQYF
cdr3_nt: TGTGCCAGCAGCCAAGACGCCCGACTAGCGGGGGGTTCGGATACGCAGTATTTT
clone_size: -
d_call: TRBD2
cdr3_length: 18
j_call: TRBJ2-3
v_call: TRBV4-2

cdr3_aa: CASSMEGRLGNQPQHF
cdr3_nt: TGTGCCAGTAGTATGGAGGGGCGTCTTGGCAATCAGCCCCAGCATTTT
clone_size: -
d_call: -
cdr3_length: 16
j_call: TRBJ1-5
v_call: TRBV19

cdr3_aa: CSVVLNTEAFF
cdr3_nt: TGCAGCGTTGTATTGAACACTGAAGCTTTCTTT
clone_size: -
d_call: -
cdr3_length: 11
j_call: TRBJ1-1
v_call: TRBV29-1

cdr3_aa: CASSGDPPGELFF
cdr3_nt: TGTGCCAGCAGCGGGGACCCTCCCGGGGAGCTGTTTTTT
clone_size: -
d_call: -
cdr3_length: 13
j_call: TRBJ2-2
v_call: TRBV7-9

cdr3_aa: CASSLRFAGGSSHGYTF
cdr3_nt: TGTGCCAGCAGTTTGAGGTTTGCGGGGGGGAGCTCTCATGGCTACACCTTC
clone_size: -
d_call: -
cdr3_length: 17
j_call: TRBJ1-2
v_call: TRBV28

cdr3_aa: CSARDITGGTQYSNQPQHF
cdr3_nt: TGCAGTGCTAGGGATATAACAGGGGGCACTCAATATAGCAATCAGCCCCAGCATTTT
clone_size: few
d_call: TRBD1
cdr3_length: 19
j_call: TRBJ1-5
v_call: TRBV20-1

cdr3_aa: CASGGFNQPQHF
cdr3_nt: TGTGCTTCAGGGGGCTTCAATCAGCCCCAGCATTTT
clone_size: -
d_call: TRBD1
cdr3_length: 12
j_call: TRBJ1-5
v_call: TRBV6-2/TRBV6-3

cdr3_aa: CSARVPSMDTGELFF
cdr3_nt: TGCAGTGCTAGAGTCCCTAGTATGGACACCGGGGAGCTGTTTTTT
clone_size: -
d_call: -
cdr3_length: 15
j_call: TRBJ2-2
v_call: TRBV20-1

cdr3_aa: CASKGQPPGDEQFF
cdr3_nt: TGTGCCAGCAAGGGGCAACCCCCTGGCGATGAGCAGTTCTTC
clone_size: -
d_call: -
cdr3_length: 14
j_call: TRBJ2-1
v_call: TRBV3-1

cdr3_aa: CASSLGSNTIYF
cdr3_nt: TGTGCCAGCAGCTTGGGGAGCAACACCATATATTTT
clone_size: -
d_call: -
cdr3_length: 12
j_call: TRBJ1-3
v_call: TRBV7-8

cdr3_aa: CAISESGGNYEQYF
cdr3_nt: TGTGCCATCAGTGAAAGCGGGGGGAATTACGAGCAGTACTTC
clone_size: -
d_call: TRBD2
cdr3_length: 14
j_call: TRBJ2-7
v_call: TRBV10-3

cdr3_aa: CAIRTGPNTGELFF
cdr3_nt: TGTGCCATCAGGACCGGGCCGAACACCGGGGAGCTGTTTTTT
clone_size: -
d_call: -
cdr3_length: 14
j_call: TRBJ2-2
v_call: TRBV10-3

cdr3_aa: CSGLAGGSTDTQYF
cdr3_nt: TGCAGTGGACTAGCGGGGGGTAGCACAGATACGCAGTATTTT
clone_size: -
d_call: TRBD2
cdr3_length: 14
j_call: TRBJ2-3
v_call: TRBV20-1

cdr3_aa: CASSLAPYNEQFF
cdr3_nt: TGCGCCAGCAGCTTGGCCCCCTACAATGAGCAGTTCTTC
clone_size: -
d_call: -
cdr3_length: 13
j_call: TRBJ2-1
v_call: TRBV5-1

cdr3_aa: CASSLGQGVDYGYTF
cdr3_nt: TGTGCCAGCAGCTTAGGCCAGGGCGTTGACTATGGCTACACCTTC
clone_size: -
d_call: -
cdr3_length: 15
j_call: TRBJ1-2
v_call: TRBV5-5